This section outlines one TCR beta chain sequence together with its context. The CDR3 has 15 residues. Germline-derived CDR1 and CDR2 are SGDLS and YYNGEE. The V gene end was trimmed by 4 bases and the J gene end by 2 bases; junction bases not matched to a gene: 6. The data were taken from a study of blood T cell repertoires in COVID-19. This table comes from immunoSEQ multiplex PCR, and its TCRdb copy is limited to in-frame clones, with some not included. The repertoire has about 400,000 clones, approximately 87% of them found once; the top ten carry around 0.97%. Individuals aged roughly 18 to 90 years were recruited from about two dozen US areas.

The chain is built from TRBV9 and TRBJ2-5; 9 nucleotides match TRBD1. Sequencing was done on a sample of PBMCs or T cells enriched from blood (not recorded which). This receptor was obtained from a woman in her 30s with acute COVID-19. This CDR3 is CASSLNDRGQETQYF. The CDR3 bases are TGTGCCAGCAGCCTAAACGACAGGGGGCAAGAGACCCAGTACTTC. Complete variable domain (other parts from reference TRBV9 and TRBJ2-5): DSGVTQTPKHLITATGQRVTLRCSPRSGDLSVYWYQQSLDQGLQFLIQYYNGEERAKGNILERFSAQQFPDLHSELNLSSLELGDSALYFCASSLNDRGQETQYFGPGTRLLVL.